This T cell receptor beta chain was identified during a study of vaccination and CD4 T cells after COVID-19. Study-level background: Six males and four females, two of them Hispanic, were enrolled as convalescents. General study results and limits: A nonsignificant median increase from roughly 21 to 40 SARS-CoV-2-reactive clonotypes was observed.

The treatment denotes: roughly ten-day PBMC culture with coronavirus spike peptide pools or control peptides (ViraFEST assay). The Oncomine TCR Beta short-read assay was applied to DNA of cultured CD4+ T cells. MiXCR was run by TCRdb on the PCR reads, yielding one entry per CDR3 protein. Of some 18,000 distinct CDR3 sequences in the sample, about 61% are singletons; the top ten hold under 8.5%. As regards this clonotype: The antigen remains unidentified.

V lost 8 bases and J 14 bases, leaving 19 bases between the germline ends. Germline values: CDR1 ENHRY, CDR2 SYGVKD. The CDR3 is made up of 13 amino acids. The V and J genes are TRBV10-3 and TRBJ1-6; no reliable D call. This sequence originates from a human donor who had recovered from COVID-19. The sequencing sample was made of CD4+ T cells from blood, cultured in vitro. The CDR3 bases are TGTGCCATCCACAAGGACCTCAATCAGGCCCTCCACTTT. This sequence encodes CAIHKDLNQALHF.